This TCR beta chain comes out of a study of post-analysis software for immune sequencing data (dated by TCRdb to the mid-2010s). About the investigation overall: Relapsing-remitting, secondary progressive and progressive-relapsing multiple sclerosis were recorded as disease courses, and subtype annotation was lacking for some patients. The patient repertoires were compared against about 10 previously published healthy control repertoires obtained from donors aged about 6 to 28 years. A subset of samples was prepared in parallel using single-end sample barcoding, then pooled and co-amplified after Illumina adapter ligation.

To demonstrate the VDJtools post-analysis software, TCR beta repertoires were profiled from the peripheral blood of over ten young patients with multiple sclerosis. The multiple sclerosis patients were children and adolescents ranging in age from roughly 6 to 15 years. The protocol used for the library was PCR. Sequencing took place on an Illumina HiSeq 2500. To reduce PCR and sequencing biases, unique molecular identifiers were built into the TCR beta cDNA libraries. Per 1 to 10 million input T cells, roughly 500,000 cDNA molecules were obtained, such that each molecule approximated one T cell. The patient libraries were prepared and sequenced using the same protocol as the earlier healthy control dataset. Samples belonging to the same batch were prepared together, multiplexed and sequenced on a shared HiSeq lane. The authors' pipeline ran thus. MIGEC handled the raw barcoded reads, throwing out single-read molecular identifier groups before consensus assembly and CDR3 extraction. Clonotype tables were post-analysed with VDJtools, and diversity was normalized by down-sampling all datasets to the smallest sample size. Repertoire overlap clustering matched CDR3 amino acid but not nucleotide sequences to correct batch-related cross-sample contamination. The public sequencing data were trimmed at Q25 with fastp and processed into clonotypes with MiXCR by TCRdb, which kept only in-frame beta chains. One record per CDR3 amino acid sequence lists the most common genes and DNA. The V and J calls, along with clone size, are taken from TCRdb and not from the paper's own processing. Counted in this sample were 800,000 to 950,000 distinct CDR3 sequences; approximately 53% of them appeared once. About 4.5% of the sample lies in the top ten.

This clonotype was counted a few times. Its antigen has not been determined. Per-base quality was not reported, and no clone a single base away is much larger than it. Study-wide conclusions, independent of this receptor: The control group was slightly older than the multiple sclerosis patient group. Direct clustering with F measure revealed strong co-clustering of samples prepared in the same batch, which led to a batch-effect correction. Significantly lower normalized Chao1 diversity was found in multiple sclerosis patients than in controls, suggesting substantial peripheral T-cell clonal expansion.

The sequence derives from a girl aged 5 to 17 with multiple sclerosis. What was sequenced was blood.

The DNA sequence is as follows: TGCAGCGTTGAGAGGCGGCAGATCTATGGCTACACCTTC. This encodes CSVERRQIYGYTF. The V and J genes are TRBV29-1 and TRBJ1-2; the D gene assignment is ambiguous. A distance of 12 bases separates the germline ends of V and J, which lose 3 bases and 4 bases respectively. The CDR3 numbers 13 residues from cysteine through phenylalanine. Just the 39-base CDR3 DNA is kept, in frame starting at base 1. Taken from the germline V gene, the CDR1 and CDR2 loops are SQVTM and ANQGSEA.